What follows describes a single TCR beta chain. Its antigen remains unidentified. These data come from a study of graft-versus-host responses after intestinal transplantation. Study context: Induction with anti-thymocyte globulin, then tacrolimus and steroids for roughly three years, was given to all recipients.

Study-wide results and caveats: In recipient marrow, GvH clones were found, and some appeared first in ileum or blood.

Germline loops: CDR1 SNHLY, CDR2 FYNNEI. This CDR3 contains 18 residues. V gave up 6 bases and J gave up 0 bases; unmatched junction bases: 14. The data were produced by immunoSEQ multiplex PCR, yet TCRdb's version contains in-frame clones alone and is incomplete. Of over 100,000 clones listed, just under 95% were seen once; the top ten hold approximately 0.11%. This receptor was taken from a human donor who received an intestinal transplant. The chain combines TRBV2 with TRBJ2-7; TRBD2 aligns across 10 bases. The sample was unstimulated CD4+ T cells sorted from spleen or lymph node cells, taken before intestinal transplant. The CDR3 protein is CASRERTSGGKLSYEQYF. In DNA form, the CDR3 reads TGTGCCAGCAGGGAAAGGACTAGCGGAGGTAAGCTCTCCTACGAGCAGTACTTC. Variable domain in full (rest from reference TRBV2 and TRBJ2-7): EPEVTQTPSHQVTQMGQEVILRCVPISNHLYFYWYRQILGQKVEFLVSFYNNEISEKSEIFDDQFSVERPDGSNFTLKIRSTKLEDSAMYFCASRERTSGGKLSYEQYFGPGTRLTVT.